This T cell receptor beta chain derives from a study of T cell responses to AZD1222 COVID-19 vaccine. Here immunoSEQ multiplex PCR was the method, and the copy in TCRdb shows in-frame clones only, minus some. The sample comprises roughly 62,000 clones, 65% to 80% of which are singletons, and around 15% rests with the top ten. The CDR3 totals 14 residues. Germline CDR1 reads SGHRS; CDR2 reads YFSETQ. Trimming took 5 bases from V and 10 from J; bases not matched to a gene: 11. The chain combines TRBV5-1 with TRBJ1-1; 10 nucleotides line up with TRBD1. This clonotype was obtained from an adult in good health. This specimen consisted of peripheral blood, obtained on day 0 of AZD1222 vaccination. Here the CDR3 DNA reads TGCGCCAGCAGTCTCGGGACAGGGGCCTCTTTAGCTTTCTTT. Translated, it gives CASSLGTGASLAFF.